The 2 T cell receptor beta chains below come from one sample, sequenced in a study of CD8+ T cells in alopecia areata. Extracted RNA was reverse transcribed into cDNA, the sequencing template. Clones were read by immunoSEQ multiplex PCR, and TCRdb kept only the in-frame ones, dropping some. This table has under 350,000 clones, 55% to 70% appearing once. Indicated treatment: oral pan-JAK inhibitor, 5-10 mg twice daily. This material consisted of CD4+ T cells sorted from blood, taken at week 24, from a patient treated with tofacitinib. These receptors all stem from a human donor with alopecia areata.

This chain uses TRBV4-2 with TRBJ2-3; D call uncertain. The CDR3 has 13 amino acids. V was shortened by 1 base and J by 8 bases, with 10 bases between the two germline ends. From germline, CDR1 is LGHNA and CDR2 YNFKEQ. DNA of the CDR3: TGTGCCAGCAGCCAAGGGGCGCTTGGTACGCAGTATTTT. This sequence encodes CASSQGALGTQYF.

The chain carries TRBV28 and TRBJ1-6; possible D gene TRBD1, 5 bases. Germline CDR1 reads MDHEN; CDR2 reads SYDVKM. V shed 7 bases and J shed 0 bases, with 10 bases lying between them. The CDR3 loop spans 15 amino acids. The CDR3 sequence is CASMAGRSYNSPLHF. The CDR3 bases are TGTGCCAGCATGGCAGGGCGCTCCTATAATTCACCCCTCCACTTT.